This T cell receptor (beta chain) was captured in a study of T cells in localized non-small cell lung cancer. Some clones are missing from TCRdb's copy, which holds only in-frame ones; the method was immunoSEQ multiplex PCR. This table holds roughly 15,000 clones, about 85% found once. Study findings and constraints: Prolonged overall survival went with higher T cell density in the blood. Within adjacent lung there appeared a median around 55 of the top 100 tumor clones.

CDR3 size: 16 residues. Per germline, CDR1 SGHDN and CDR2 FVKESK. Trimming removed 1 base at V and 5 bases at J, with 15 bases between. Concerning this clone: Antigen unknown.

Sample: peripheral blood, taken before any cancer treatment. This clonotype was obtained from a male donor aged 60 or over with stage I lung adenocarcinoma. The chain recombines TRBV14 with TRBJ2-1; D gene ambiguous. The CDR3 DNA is TGTGCCAGCAGCCAAGTATCCTTTGGGCCGGACAATGAGCAGTTCTTC. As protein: CASSQVSFGPDNEQFF.